The 14 T cell receptor beta chains given below trace back to one sample, sequenced in a study of CD8+CD57+ T cells in acquired aplastic anemia. Profiling that covered TCR beta VDJ and CDR3 relied on genomic DNA as its template. TCRdb ran MiXCR on the reads and lists one entry per CDR3 protein. The sample has 50,000 to 65,000 distinct CDR3 sequences, around 57% seen once. All sequencing subjects had displayed CD8+CD57+ cell expansion on flow cytometry. The sample comprised sorted CD4+, CD8+, or CD8+CD57+ T cells (not recorded which) from PBMCs. The receptor source for this set is a human donor with aplastic anemia.

This clonotype is medium-sized (0.01 to 0.1%) within its sample. The genes are TRBV10-3 and TRBJ2-2; D is uncertain. Trimming stripped 3 bases from V and 6 bases from J, with 5 bases between. The germline V gene encodes CDR1 ENHRY and CDR2 SYGVKD. The CDR3 contains 12 residues. CDR3 nucleotides: TGTGCCATCAGTGATGGGGCCGGGGAGCTGTTTTTT. As protein: CAISDGAGELFF.

This clonotype was observed a single time. The CDR3 coding sequence is TGTGCCAGCAGCTTAGGTCTGGACAGACTAAACGAGCAGTACTTC. Translation gives CASSLGLDRLNEQYF. The chain links TRBV11-2 to TRBJ2-7, with a possible D match to TRBD1 (6 bases). The V gene's germline CDR1 is SGHAT and CDR2 FQNNGV. The V and J ends lost 1 base and 5 bases respectively, with 15 bases between them. The CDR3 has 15 residues.

This clonotype came up a few times. With a much larger clone just one base away, this may be a read error. The chain is built from TRBV29-1 and TRBJ2-3; 10 positions match TRBD2. The CDR3 covers 18 residues. With 3 bases clipped from V and 2 bases from J, the junction kept 14 bases outside the gene matches. CDR1 SQVTM and CDR2 ANQGSEA come from the germline V gene. The chain's CDR3 is CSVDCPSGGPFNTDTQYF. The CDR3, as DNA: TGCAGCGTTGACTGCCCTAGCGGGGGACCCTTCAACACAGATACGCAGTATTTT.

This clonotype was counted ten times or more. This CDR3 is CASSLGRSYEQYV. The DNA for the CDR3 is TGTGCCAGCAGTCTTGGACGGAGCTACGAGCAGTACGTC. The chain has TRBV12-3 or TRBV12-4 and TRBJ2-7; D unresolved. The V gene lost 5 bases and the J gene lost 3 bases, with 11 bases spanning the gap. This CDR3 has 13 amino acids.

This clonotype came up a few times. The chain has TRBV6-5 and TRBJ2-7, with 8 bases that match TRBD1. The CDR3 covers 14 residues. V gave up 2 bases and J gave up 6 bases; unmatched junction bases: 6. Germline CDR1 and CDR2: MNHEY and SVGAGI. CDR3 nucleotides: TGTGCCAGCAGTTACGTACAGGGGGTCTCCGAGCAGTACTTC. Its translation: CASSYVQGVSEQYF.

The rearrangement uses TRBV7-6 and TRBJ1-6; D gene ambiguous. The germline CDR1 and CDR2 sequences are SGHVS and FNYEAQ. With 5 bases removed from V and 13 bases from J, the gap between germline ends came to 12 bases. CDR3 length: 12 residues. CDR3 nucleotides: TGTGCCAGCAGCCCCGCGTCCCTGCCCCTCCACTTT. The encoded protein is CASSPASLPLHF.

This clonotype showed up just a few times. V is TRBV9 and J is TRBJ1-1; 7 nucleotides match TRBD1. V was clipped by 4 bases and J by 5 bases; unmatched bases: 11. The CDR3 is 15 residues long. Germline V lookup: CDR1 SGDLS, CDR2 YYNGEE. CDR3 sequence: CASSPSTGRGTEAFF. CDR3 coding DNA: TGTGCCAGCAGCCCGTCGACAGGGAGAGGAACTGAAGCTTTCTTT.

CDR3 nucleotides: TGTGCCAGCAGTTTAACCGGGGCAGGGAATGAGCAGTTCTTC. It translates to CASSLTGAGNEQFF. The chain combines TRBV27 with TRBJ2-1; tentatively, D is TRBD1 or TRBD2 (5 bases each). Germline-derived CDR1 and CDR2 are MNHEY and SMNVEV (reference sequence). The V end lost 2 bases, the J end lost 7 bases, and 12 bases lay between the germline ends. The CDR3 runs to 14 residues.

The chain has TRBV10-3 and TRBJ2-7; TRBD1 matches at 7 bases. With V trimmed by 4 bases and J by 3 bases, 6 bases remained unmatched. Germline CDR1 ENHRY, CDR2 SYGVKD. The length of the CDR3 is 14 residues. The CDR3 here is CAISVEGALYEQYF. CDR3 DNA sequence: TGTGCCATCAGTGTTGAGGGGGCCCTCTACGAGCAGTACTTC.

The rearrangement joins TRBV28 to TRBJ1-2; no clear D gene. V dropped 7 bases and J dropped 4 bases, with 10 bases sitting between them. Per the germline V gene, CDR1 is MDHEN and CDR2 is SYDVKM. The CDR3 contains 12 residues. The CDR3 DNA follows: TGTGCCAGCACCCAGGAGACCTATGGCTACACCTTC. Its translation is CASTQETYGYTF.

This clonotype was seen repeatedly, ten times or more. The chain joins TRBV7-9 to TRBJ1-5, with D possibly being TRBD1 (5 bases). The V gene lost 6 bases and the J gene lost 3 bases, with 12 bases spanning the gap. CDR3 size: 14 residues. The germline V gene encodes CDR1 SEHNR and CDR2 FQNEAQ (reference sequence). CDR3 sequence: CASSQTGTNQPQHF. CDR3 DNA: TGTGCCAGCAGTCAGACGGGGACCAATCAGCCCCAGCATTTT.

The chain recombines TRBV12-3 or TRBV12-4 with TRBJ1-2; 9 bases match TRBD1. The V and J ends lost 7 bases and 3 bases, in that order; junction bases with no gene match: 9. This CDR3 has 15 amino acids. The CDR3 region is CASTLAGQGHYGYTF. CDR3 in DNA: TGTGCCAGCACCTTGGCGGGACAGGGACACTATGGCTACACCTTC.

The chain joins TRBV20-1 to TRBJ2-5; 9 bases are a match to TRBD2. The germline CDR1 and CDR2 sequences are DFQATT and SNEGSKA (reference sequence). CDR3 length: 13 residues. V was pared by 6 bases and J by 2 bases, with 4 bases of the junction left unmatched. CDR3 loop: CSAKRGAQETQYF. Written as DNA, the CDR3 is TGCAGTGCAAAGCGGGGGGCTCAAGAGACCCAGTACTTC.

The rearrangement joins TRBV7-8 to TRBJ1-2; D is possibly TRBD1 (5 bases). The CDR3 is made up of 15 amino acids. Deletions cut 2 bases from V and 8 bases from J, with 18 bases between. Per germline, CDR1 SGHVS and CDR2 FQNEAQ. The CDR3 reads CASSLIGDDSGGYTF. The DNA for the CDR3 is TGTGCCAGCAGCTTAATCGGGGACGACTCCGGGGGCTACACCTTC.